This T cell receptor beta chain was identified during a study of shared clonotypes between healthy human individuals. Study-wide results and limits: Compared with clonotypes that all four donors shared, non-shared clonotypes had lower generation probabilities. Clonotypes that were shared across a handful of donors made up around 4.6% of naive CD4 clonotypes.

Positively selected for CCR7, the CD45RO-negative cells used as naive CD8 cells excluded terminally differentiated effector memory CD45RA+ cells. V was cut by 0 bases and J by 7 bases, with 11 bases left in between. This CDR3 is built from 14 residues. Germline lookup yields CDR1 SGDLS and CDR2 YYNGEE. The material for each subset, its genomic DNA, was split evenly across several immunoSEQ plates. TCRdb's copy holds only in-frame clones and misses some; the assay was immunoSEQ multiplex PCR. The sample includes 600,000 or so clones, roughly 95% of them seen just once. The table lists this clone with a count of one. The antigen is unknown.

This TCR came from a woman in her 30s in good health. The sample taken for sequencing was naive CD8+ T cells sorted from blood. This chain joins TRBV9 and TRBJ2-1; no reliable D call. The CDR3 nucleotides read TGTGCCAGCAGCGTAGAAGTTAGCCAGAATGAGCAGTTCTTC. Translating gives CASSVEVSQNEQFF.